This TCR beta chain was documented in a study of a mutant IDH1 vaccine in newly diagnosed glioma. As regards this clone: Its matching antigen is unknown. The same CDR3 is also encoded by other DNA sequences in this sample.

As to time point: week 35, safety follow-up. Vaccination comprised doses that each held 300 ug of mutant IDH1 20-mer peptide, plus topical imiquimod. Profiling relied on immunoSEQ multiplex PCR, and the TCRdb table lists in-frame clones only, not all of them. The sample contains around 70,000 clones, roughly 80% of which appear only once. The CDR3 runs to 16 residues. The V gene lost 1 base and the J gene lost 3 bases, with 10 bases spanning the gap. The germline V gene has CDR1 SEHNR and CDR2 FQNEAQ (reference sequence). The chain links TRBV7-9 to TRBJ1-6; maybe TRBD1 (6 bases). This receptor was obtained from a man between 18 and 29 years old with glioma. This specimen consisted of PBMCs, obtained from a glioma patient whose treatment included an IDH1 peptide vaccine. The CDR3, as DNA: TGTGCCAGCAGCTTAGGGCAGGGGTTCTATAATTCACCCCTCCACTTT. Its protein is CASSLGQGFYNSPLHF.